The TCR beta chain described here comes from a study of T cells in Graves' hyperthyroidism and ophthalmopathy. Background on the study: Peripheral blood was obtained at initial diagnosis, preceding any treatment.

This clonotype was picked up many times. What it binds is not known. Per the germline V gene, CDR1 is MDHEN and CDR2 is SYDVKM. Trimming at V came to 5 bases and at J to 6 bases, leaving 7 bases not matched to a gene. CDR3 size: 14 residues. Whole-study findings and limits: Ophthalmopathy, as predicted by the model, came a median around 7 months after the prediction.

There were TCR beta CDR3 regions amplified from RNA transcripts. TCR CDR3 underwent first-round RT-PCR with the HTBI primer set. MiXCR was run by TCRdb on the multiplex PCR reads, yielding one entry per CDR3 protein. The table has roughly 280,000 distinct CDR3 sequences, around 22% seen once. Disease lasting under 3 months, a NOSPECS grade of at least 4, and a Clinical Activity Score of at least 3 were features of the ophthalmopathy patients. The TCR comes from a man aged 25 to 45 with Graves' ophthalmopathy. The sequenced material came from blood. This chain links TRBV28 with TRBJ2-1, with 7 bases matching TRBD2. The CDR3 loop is CASSREVAINEQFF. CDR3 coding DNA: TGTGCCAGCAGTCGGGAGGTCGCGATCAATGAGCAGTTCTTC.